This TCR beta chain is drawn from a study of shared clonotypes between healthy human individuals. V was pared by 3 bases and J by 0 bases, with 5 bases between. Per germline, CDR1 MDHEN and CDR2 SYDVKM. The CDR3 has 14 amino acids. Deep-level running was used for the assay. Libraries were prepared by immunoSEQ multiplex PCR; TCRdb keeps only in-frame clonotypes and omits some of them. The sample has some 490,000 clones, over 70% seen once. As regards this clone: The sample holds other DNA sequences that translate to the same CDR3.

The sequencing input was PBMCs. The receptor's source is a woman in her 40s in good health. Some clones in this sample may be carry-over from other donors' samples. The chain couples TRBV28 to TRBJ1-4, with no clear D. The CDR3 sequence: CASSLTATNEKLFF. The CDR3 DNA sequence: TGTGCCAGCAGTTTGACCGCAACTAATGAAAAACTGTTTTTT.